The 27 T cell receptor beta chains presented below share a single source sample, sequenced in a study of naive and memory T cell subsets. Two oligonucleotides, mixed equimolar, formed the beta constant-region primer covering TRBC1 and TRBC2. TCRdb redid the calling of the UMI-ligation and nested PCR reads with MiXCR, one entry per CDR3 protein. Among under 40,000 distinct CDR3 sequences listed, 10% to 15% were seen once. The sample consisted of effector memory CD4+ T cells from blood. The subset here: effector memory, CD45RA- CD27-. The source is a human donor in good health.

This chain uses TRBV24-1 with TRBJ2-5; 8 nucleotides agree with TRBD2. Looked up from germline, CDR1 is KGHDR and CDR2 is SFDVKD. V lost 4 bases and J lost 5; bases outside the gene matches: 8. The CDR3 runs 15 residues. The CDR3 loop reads CATSEASGSFETQYF. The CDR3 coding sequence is TGTGCCACCAGTGAGGCTAGCGGGTCTTTTGAGACCCAGTACTTC.

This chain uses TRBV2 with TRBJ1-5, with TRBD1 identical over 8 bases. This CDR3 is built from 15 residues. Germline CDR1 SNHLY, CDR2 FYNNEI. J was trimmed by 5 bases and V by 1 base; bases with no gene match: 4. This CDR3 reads CASSEEGQAHQPQHF. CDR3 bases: TGTGCCAGCAGTGAAGAGGGACAGGCCCATCAGCCCCAGCATTTT.

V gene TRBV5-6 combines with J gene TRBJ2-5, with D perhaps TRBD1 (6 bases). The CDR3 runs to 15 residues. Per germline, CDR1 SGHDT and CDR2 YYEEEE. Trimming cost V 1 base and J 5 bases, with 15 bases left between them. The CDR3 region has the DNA TGTGCCAGCAGCTTGTCTGCAGGGGTGCGGGAGACCCAGTACTTC. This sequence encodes CASSLSAGVRETQYF.

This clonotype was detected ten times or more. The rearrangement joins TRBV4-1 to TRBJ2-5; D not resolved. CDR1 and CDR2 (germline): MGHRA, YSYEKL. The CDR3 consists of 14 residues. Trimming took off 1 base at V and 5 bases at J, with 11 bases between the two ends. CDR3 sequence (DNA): TGCGCCAGCAGCCAAGGCGGCGGAGCGGAGACCCAGTACTTC. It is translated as CASSQGGGAETQYF.

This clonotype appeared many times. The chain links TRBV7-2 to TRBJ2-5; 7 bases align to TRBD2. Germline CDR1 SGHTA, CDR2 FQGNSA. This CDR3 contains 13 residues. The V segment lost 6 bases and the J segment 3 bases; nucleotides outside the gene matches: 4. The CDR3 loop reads CASSRLAEETQYF. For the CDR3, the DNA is TGTGCCAGCAGTCGACTAGCCGAAGAGACCCAGTACTTC. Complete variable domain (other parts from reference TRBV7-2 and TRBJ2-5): GAGVSQSPSNKVTEKGKDVELRCDPISGHTALYWYRQSLGQGLEFLIYFQGNSAPDKSGLPSDRFSAERTGGSVSTLTIQRTQQEDSAVYLCASSRLAEETQYFGPGTRLLVL.

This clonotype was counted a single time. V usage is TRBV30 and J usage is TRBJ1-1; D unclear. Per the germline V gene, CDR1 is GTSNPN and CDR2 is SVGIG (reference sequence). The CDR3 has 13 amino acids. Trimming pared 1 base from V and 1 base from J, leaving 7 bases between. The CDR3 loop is CAWSAMGNTEAFF. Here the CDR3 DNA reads TGTGCCTGGAGTGCCATGGGGAACACTGAAGCTTTCTTT.

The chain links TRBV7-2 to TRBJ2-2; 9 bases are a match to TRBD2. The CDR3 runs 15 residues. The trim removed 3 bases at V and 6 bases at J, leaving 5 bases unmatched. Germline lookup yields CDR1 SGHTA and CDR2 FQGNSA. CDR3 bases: TGTGCCAGCAGCTTGGGCGGGAGGGTTGCCGGGGAGCTGTTTTTT. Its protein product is CASSLGGRVAGELFF.

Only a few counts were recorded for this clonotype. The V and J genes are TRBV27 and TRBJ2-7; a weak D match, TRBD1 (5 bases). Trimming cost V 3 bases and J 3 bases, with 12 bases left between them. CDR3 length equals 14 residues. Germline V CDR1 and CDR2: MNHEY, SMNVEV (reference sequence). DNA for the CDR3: TGTGCCAGCAGTTTTAGGCCAGGGAACTACGAGCAGTACTTC. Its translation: CASSFRPGNYEQYF.

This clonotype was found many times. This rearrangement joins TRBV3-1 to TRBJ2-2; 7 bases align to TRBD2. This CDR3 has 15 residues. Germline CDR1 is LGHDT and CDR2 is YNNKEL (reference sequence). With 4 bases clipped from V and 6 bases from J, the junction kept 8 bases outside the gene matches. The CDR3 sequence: CASSLRGSIAGELFF. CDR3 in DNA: TGTGCCAGCAGCCTCCGCGGGAGTATTGCCGGGGAGCTGTTTTTT.

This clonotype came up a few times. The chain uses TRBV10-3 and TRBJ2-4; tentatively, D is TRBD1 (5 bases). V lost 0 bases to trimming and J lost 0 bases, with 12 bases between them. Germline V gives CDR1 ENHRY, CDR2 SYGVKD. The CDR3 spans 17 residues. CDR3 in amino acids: CAISESLGQVAKNIQYF. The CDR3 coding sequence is TGTGCCATCAGTGAGTCGTTGGGGCAAGTAGCCAAAAACATTCAGTACTTC.

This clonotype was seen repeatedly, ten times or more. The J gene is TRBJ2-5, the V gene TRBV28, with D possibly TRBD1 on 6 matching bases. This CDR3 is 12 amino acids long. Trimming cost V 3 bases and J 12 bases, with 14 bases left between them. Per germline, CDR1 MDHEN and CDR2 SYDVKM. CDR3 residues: CASSLTTGFEYF. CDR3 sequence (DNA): TGTGCCAGCAGTTTGACCACAGGGTTCGAGTACTTC.

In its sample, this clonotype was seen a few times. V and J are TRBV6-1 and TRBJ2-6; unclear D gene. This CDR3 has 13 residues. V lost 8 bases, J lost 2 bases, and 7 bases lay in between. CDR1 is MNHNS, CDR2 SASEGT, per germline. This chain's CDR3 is CASSHAGANVLTF. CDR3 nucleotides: TGTGCCAGCTCGCACGCTGGGGCCAACGTCCTGACTTTC.

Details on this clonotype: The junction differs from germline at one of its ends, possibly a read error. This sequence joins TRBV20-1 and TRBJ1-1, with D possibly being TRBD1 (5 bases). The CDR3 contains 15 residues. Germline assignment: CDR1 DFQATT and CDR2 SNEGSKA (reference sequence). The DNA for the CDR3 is TGCAGTGCTTCCGATTCGACAGATTTGAACGCTGAAGCTTTCTTT. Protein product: CSASDSTDLNAEAFF.

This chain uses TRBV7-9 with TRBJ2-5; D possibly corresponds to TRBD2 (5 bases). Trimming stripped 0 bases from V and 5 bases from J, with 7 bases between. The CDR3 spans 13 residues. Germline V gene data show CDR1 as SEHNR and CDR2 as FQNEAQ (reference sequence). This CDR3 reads CASSLAEAETQYF. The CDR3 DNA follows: TGTGCCAGCAGCTTAGCGGAGGCGGAGACCCAGTACTTC.

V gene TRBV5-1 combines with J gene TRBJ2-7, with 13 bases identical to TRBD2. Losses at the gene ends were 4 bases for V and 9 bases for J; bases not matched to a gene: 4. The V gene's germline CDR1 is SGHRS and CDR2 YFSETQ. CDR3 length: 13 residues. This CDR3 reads CASSPGTSGTQYF. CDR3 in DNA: TGCGCCAGCAGCCCGGGGACTAGCGGGACGCAGTACTTC.

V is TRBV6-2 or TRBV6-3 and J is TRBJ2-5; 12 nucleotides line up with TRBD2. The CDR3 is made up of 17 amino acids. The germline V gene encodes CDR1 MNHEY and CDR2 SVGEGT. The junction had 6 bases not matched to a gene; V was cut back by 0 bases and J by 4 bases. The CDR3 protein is CASSYSPSGRVRETQYF. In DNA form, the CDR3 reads TGTGCCAGCAGTTACTCTCCTAGCGGGAGGGTTAGAGAGACCCAGTACTTC.

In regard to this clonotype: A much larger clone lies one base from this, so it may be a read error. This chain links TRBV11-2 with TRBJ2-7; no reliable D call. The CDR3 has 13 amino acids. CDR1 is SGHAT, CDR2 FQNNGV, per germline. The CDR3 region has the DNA TGTGCCAGCAGCTCGACTCGCTCCTGCGAGCAGTACTTC. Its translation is CASSSTRSCEQYF.

DNA of the CDR3: TGTGCCAGCTCACCGCGGACAGGGTGGCAAGAGACCCAGTACTTC. Its translation: CASSPRTGWQETQYF. This chain joins TRBV18 and TRBJ2-5, with 8 bases that match TRBD1. Per germline, CDR1 KGHSH and CDR2 LQKENI. V was pared by 3 bases and J by 2 bases, with 5 bases of the junction left unmatched. The CDR3 runs to 15 residues.

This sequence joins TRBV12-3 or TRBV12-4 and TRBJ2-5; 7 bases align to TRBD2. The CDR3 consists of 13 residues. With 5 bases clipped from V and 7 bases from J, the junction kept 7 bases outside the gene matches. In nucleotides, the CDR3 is TGTGCCAGCAGTGGCCTTGGGGGGGTGACCCAGTACTTC. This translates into CASSGLGGVTQYF.

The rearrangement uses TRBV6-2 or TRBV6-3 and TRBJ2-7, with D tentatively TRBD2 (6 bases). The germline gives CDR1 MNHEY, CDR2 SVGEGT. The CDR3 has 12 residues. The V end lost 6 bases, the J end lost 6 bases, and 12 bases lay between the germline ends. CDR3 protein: CASSQLAFEQYF. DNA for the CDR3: TGTGCCAGCAGCCAACTAGCTTTCGAGCAGTACTTC.

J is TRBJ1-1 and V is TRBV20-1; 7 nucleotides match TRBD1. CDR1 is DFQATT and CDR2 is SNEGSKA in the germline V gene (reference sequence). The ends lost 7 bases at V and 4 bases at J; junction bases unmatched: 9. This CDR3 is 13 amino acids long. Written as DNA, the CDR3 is TGCAGTGTTAAAGACAGGGTATCCACTGAAGCTTTCTTT. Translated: CSVKDRVSTEAFF.

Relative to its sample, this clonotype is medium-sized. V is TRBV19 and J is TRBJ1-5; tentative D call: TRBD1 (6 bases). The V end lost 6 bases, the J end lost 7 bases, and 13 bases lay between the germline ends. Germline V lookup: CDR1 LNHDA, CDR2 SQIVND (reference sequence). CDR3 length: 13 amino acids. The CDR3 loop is CASSAGVRQPQHF. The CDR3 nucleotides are TGTGCCAGTAGCGCAGGGGTGAGACAGCCCCAGCATTTT.

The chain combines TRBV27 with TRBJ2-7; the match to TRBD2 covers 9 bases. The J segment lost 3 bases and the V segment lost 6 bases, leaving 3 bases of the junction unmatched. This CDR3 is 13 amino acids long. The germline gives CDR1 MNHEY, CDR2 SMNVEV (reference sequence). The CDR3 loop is CASRRSGSYEQYF. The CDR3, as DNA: TGTGCCAGCAGACGTAGCGGGAGCTACGAGCAGTACTTC.

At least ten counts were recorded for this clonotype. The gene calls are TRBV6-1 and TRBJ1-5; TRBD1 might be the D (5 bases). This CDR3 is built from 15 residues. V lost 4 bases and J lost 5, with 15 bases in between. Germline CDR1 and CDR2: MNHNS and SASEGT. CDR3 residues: CASSVAGSGDQPQHF. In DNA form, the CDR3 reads TGTGCCAGCAGTGTTGCAGGGTCGGGGGATCAGCCCCAGCATTTT.

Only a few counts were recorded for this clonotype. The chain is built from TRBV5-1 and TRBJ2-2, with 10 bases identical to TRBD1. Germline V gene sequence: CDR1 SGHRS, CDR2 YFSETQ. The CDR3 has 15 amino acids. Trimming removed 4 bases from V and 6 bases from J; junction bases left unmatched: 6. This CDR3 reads CASSRQGAMAGELFF. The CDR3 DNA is TGCGCCAGCAGCCGACAGGGGGCAATGGCCGGGGAGCTGTTTTTT.

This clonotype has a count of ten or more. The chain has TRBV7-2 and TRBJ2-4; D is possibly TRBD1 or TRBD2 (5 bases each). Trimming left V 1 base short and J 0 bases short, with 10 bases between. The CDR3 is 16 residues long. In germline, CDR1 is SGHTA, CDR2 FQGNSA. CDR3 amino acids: CASSLGGSIAKNIQYF. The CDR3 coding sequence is TGTGCCAGCAGCTTAGGGGGGAGTATAGCCAAAAACATTCAGTACTTC.

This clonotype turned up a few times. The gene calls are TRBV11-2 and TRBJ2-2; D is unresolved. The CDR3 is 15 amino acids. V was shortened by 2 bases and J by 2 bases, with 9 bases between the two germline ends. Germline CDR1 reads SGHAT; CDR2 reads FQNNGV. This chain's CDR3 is CASSLFFGNTGELFF. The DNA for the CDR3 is TGTGCCAGCAGCTTATTTTTCGGAAACACCGGGGAGCTGTTTTTT. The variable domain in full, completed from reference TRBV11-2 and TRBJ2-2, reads EAGVAQSPRYKIIEKRQSVAFWCNPISGHATLYWYQQILGQGPKLLIQFQNNGVVDDSQLPKDRFSAERLKGVDSTLKIQPAKLEDSAVYLCASSLFFGNTGELFFGEGSRLTVL.